The T cell receptor beta chain under discussion was sequenced for a study of Ad26.COV2.S vaccination and SARS-CoV-2 variants. In the study overall: Once, or twice with 56 days between doses, Ad26.COV2.S was given intramuscularly.

Method: immunoSEQ multiplex PCR; TCRdb's copy keeps in-frame clones and lacks some. Among some 410,000 clones listed, about nine tenths were seen once. Looked up from germline, CDR1 is SQVTM and CDR2 is ANQGSEA. Trimming left V 4 bases short and J 0 bases short, with 7 bases between. CDR3 size: 12 residues. Treatment indicated: over 15 received Ad26.COV2.S at low or high dose, single or two shots; five or six received placebo; per-sample allocation not given. Material that was analyzed had been drawn on day 63 after the first vaccine or placebo injection. This clone was seen a single time. The V call is TRBV29-1, the J call TRBJ2-7; no firm D call. The origin of this receptor is a person between 18 and 59 years old who received the Ad26.COV2.S COVID-19 vaccine or a placebo. Sample: peripheral blood, taken in a trial of Ad26.COV2.S vaccine versus placebo. Here the CDR3 reads CSVVSFSYEQYF. The DNA of the CDR3 is TGCAGCGTTGTGTCCTTCTCCTACGAGCAGTACTTC.